The present entry profiles one T cell receptor (beta chain) with its context. Its antigen remains unknown. The data are from a study of T cells in localized non-small cell lung cancer. Whole-study findings and limits: Longer overall survival was linked to higher blood T cell density.

The repertoire was sequenced with immunoSEQ multiplex PCR; TCRdb's copy has only in-frame clones and lacks some. The data hold 50,000 to 75,000 clones, with 80% to 95% observed a single time. The CDR3 extends over 15 amino acids. The germline V gene encodes CDR1 MNHEY and CDR2 SVGAGI. The germline V and J ends were trimmed by 0 bases and 2 bases, with 5 bases remaining between them. This chain connects TRBV6-5 to TRBJ2-6; possibly TRBD2 for D (5 bases). The sample here was peripheral blood, taken before any cancer treatment. This TCR came from a man aged 40-75 years with stage I lung adenocarcinoma. The CDR3 loop is CASSYSLAGANVLTF. CDR3 bases: TGTGCCAGCAGTTACTCACTAGCTGGGGCCAACGTCCTGACTTTC.